A single sample gave rise to the 24 T cell receptor beta chains below, sequenced in a study of cytomegalovirus exposure and HLA in healthy donors (dated by TCRdb to about 2017). The library came from the immunoSEQ multiplex PCR assay. A mixture of 60 forward primers for TCR Vbeta segments and 13 reverse primers for TCR Jbeta segments was used in the multiplex PCR. TCRdb took this table from immuneACCESS and kept in-frame rearrangements with V and J called. Such tables lack part of the clones; where checked against another copy, unresolved V genes explain under half of the gap, and the rest is unexplained. In all, the sample holds tens of thousands of clones, and 74% of those were seen once. The ten largest clonotypes hold less than 7% of the sample. The specimen sequenced was PBMCs. The source is a man aged 25 to 40 in good health and CMV-seronegative.

This clone has a single count. This sequence joins TRBV30 and TRBJ2-7; weak D call: TRBD1 (6 bases). CDR3 length equals 13 residues. CDR1 and CDR2 (germline): GTSNPN, SVGIG (reference sequence). Trimming pared 4 bases from V and 3 bases from J, leaving 13 bases between. Written as DNA, the CDR3 is TGTGCCTGGATCGACAGGCGGAACTACGAGCAGTACTTC. Residues: CAWIDRRNYEQYF.

This chain links TRBV5-4 with TRBJ1-2, with 7 bases that match TRBD1. V gave up 0 bases and J gave up 6 bases; unmatched junction bases: 5. This CDR3 contains 14 residues. Germline CDR1 is SGHNT and CDR2 is YYREEE (reference sequence). CDR3 nucleotides: TGTGCCAGCAGCTTGGCTTTCGACAGGGATGGCTACACCTTC. It specifies CASSLAFDRDGYTF.

The chain recombines TRBV2 with TRBJ2-1; TRBD2 agrees at 14 bases. V lost 10 bases and J lost 0; bases outside the gene matches: 14. Germline V gene data show CDR1 as SNHLY and CDR2 as FYNNEI. The CDR3 is made up of 19 amino acids. The CDR3 DNA is TGTGCCACCGACCTTGGAGGACTAGCGGGAGGCAGCTCCTACAATGAGCAGTTCTTC. Translating gives CATDLGGLAGGSSYNEQFF. Full variable domain (outside the CDR3, taken from reference TRBV2 and TRBJ2-1): EPEVTQTPSHQVTQMGQEVILRCVPISNHLYFYWYRQILGQKVEFLVSFYNNEISEKSEIFDDQFSVERPDGSNFTLKIRSTKLEDSAMYFCATDLGGLAGGSSYNEQFFGPGTRLTVL.

The chain has TRBV2 and TRBJ2-7; TRBD2 is a possible D gene (5 bases). This CDR3 spans 12 amino acids. Germline loops: CDR1 SNHLY, CDR2 FYNNEI. Trimming cost V 8 bases and J 1 base, with 9 bases left between them. CDR3 DNA: TGTGCCAGCTCCGGGGAATCCTACGAGCAGTACTTC. Protein product: CASSGESYEQYF.

The V gene is TRBV28, the J gene TRBJ2-5; tentative D call: TRBD2 (5 bases). CDR1 and CDR2 from the germline V gene are MDHEN and SYDVKM. V shed 7 bases and J shed 5 bases, with 17 bases lying between them. The CDR3 extends over 14 amino acids. The CDR3 DNA reads as TGTGCCAGCAAGGTGTCGGGGAGCCGGGAGACCCAGTACTTC. Residues: CASKVSGSRETQYF. Together with reference TRBV28 and TRBJ2-5, the CDR3 gives the full variable domain: DVKVTQSSRYLVKRTGEKVFLECVQDMDHENMFWYRQDPGLGLRLIYFSYDVKMKEKGDIPEGYSVSREKKERFSLILESASTNQTSMYLCASKVSGSRETQYFGPGTRLLVL.

The genes are TRBV19 and TRBJ2-2, with 8 bases identical to TRBD2. The germline gives CDR1 LNHDA, CDR2 SQIVND (reference sequence). The V gene end was trimmed by 9 bases and the J gene end by 4 bases; junction bases not matched to a gene: 10. There are 15 residues in the CDR3. CDR3 sequence reads: CASSSGLAGTGELFF. The CDR3 region has the DNA TGTGCCAGCTCCTCCGGGCTAGCGGGCACCGGGGAGCTGTTTTTT. Full variable domain (rest looked up from reference TRBV19 and TRBJ2-2): DGGITQSPKYLFRKEGQNVTLSCEQNLNHDAMYWYRQDPGQGLRLIYYSQIVNDFQKGDIAEGYSVSREKKESFPLTVTSAQKNPTAFYLCASSSGLAGTGELFFGEGSRLTVL.

The rearrangement joins TRBV5-4 to TRBJ1-1; 9 nucleotides line up with TRBD1. After removal of 3 bases from V and 1 base from J, the junction contained 1 base not matched to a gene. The CDR3 is made up of 14 amino acids. Germline V gives CDR1 SGHNT, CDR2 YYREEE (reference sequence). The CDR3 nucleotides read TGTGCCAGCAGCTGGGGACAGGGGAACACTGAAGCTTTCTTT. Protein: CASSWGQGNTEAFF. Together with reference TRBV5-4 and TRBJ1-1, the CDR3 gives the full variable domain: ETGVTQSPTHLIKTRGQQVTLRCSSQSGHNTVSWYQQALGQGPQFIFQYYREEENGRGNFPPRFSGLQFPNYSSELNVNALELDDSALYLCASSWGQGNTEAFFGQGTRLTVV.

The V call is TRBV7-3, the J call TRBJ2-1, with 10 bases lining up with TRBD2. Germline assignment: CDR1 SGHTA and CDR2 FQGTGA. The CDR3 runs to 14 residues. V lost 6 bases and J lost 10; bases outside the gene matches: 9. For the CDR3, the DNA is TGTGCCAGCAGACACTCTCTAGCGGGGGCGGAGCAGTTCTTC. This sequence encodes CASRHSLAGAEQFF.

The chain links TRBV28 to TRBJ1-2; D might be TRBD1 (6 bases). The V gene's germline CDR1 is MDHEN and CDR2 SYDVKM. V shed 7 bases and J shed 1 base, with 13 bases lying between them. The CDR3 is 14 amino acids. The CDR3 region has the DNA TGTGCCAGCAACCCCGGGACAAGTAACTATGGCTACACCTTC. It yields the protein CASNPGTSNYGYTF.

This chain connects TRBV6-5 to TRBJ2-5; unclear D gene. CDR3 length: 14 amino acids. Trimming left V 4 bases short and J 9 bases short, with 18 bases between. Germline CDR1 is MNHEY and CDR2 is SVGAGI. The CDR3 DNA reads as TGTGCCAGCAGTTTTAAGGCCAGAGCCGAGGCCCAGTACTTC. Encoded protein: CASSFKARAEAQYF.

This chain connects TRBV19 to TRBJ1-2; D might be TRBD1 (6 bases). CDR1 is LNHDA and CDR2 is SQIVND in the germline V gene (reference sequence). The ends were cut back, 6 bases at V and 4 bases at J, with 18 bases in the middle. There are 15 residues in the CDR3. The CDR3: CASRVGGAWSYGYTF. The CDR3 nucleotides read TGTGCCAGTAGGGTCGGGGGGGCATGGAGCTATGGCTACACCTTC.

This clone appeared once. The CDR3 loop is CASSLGLATETQYF. Here the CDR3 DNA reads TGTGCCAGCAGCTTAGGGCTAGCCACCGAGACCCAGTACTTC. The V call is TRBV13, the J call TRBJ2-5; tentative D call: TRBD2 (5 bases). Trimming cost V 0 bases and J 5 bases, with 10 bases left between them. Looked up from germline, CDR1 is PRHDT and CDR2 is FYEKMQ (reference sequence). The CDR3 is made up of 14 amino acids. The full variable domain, completed using reference TRBV13 and TRBJ2-5, is AAGVIQSPRHLIKEKRETATLKCYPIPRHDTVYWYQQGPGQDPQFLISFYEKMQSDKGSIPDRFSAQQFSDYHSELNMSSLELGDSALYFCASSLGLATETQYFGPGTRLLVL.

The sample holds a few counts of this clone. V and J are TRBV6-5 and TRBJ1-1; the match to TRBD1 covers 8 bases. The junction had 6 bases not matched to a gene; V was cut back by 5 bases and J by 4 bases. The germline gives CDR1 MNHEY, CDR2 SVGAGI. The CDR3 has 14 amino acids. The CDR3 here is CASSTRTGSTEAFF. The CDR3 DNA reads as TGTGCCAGCAGTACCCGGACAGGGAGCACTGAAGCTTTCTTT.

The V and J genes are TRBV5-5 and TRBJ1-2; D gene unclear. V was pared by 4 bases and J by 7 bases, with 20 bases between. CDR1 is SGHKS, CDR2 YYEKEE, per germline (reference sequence). This CDR3 is 15 amino acids long. DNA for the CDR3: TGTGCCAGCAGCCTACCAAGGAGAGGGAACGGTGGCTACACCTTC. This translates into CASSLPRRGNGGYTF.

The genes are TRBV19 and TRBJ2-1, with 11 bases aligning to TRBD2. V trimming: 3 bases; J trimming: 8 bases; junction bases outside the gene matches: 6. Per the germline V gene, CDR1 is LNHDA and CDR2 is SQIVND (reference sequence). The CDR3 runs to 15 residues. CDR3 DNA sequence: TGTGCCAGTAGTATTTGGCTAGCGGGAGGATATGAGCAGTTCTTC. It encodes CASSIWLAGGYEQFF. Using reference TRBV19 and TRBJ2-1 for the parts outside the CDR3, the full variable domain is DGGITQSPKYLFRKEGQNVTLSCEQNLNHDAMYWYRQDPGQGLRLIYYSQIVNDFQKGDIAEGYSVSREKKESFPLTVTSAQKNPTAFYLCASSIWLAGGYEQFFGPGTRLTVL.

As to this clone: The junction shows a germline mismatch at one end, possibly a read error. This rearrangement joins TRBV7-7 to TRBJ2-1; TRBD2 matches at 13 bases. Germline V CDR1 and CDR2: SSHAT, FNYEAQ (reference sequence). The CDR3 contains 17 residues. The CDR3, as DNA: TGTGCTAGCAGCTTAGGGATCCGGACTAGCGGGAGTTATGAGCAGTTCTTC. Amino acid sequence: CASSLGIRTSGSYEQFF.

V is TRBV19 and J is TRBJ2-4; 11 bases map to TRBD2. J lost 6 bases, V lost 4 bases, and 5 bases had no gene match. The CDR3 extends over 15 amino acids. Germline values: CDR1 LNHDA, CDR2 SQIVND (reference sequence). The CDR3 region is CASSTPSGGRNIQYF. The CDR3, as DNA: TGTGCCAGTAGTACGCCTAGCGGGGGGCGAAACATTCAGTACTTC.

The chain's CDR3 is CASSLGLAVARSTDTQYF. DNA for the CDR3: TGTGCCAGCAGCTTGGGACTAGCGGTGGCAAGGAGCACAGATACGCAGTATTTT. The chain couples TRBV11-2 to TRBJ2-3; 11 bases are shared with TRBD2. The CDR3 is 18 residues long. J lost 0 bases, V lost 3 bases, and 8 bases had no gene match. Germline loops: CDR1 SGHAT, CDR2 FQNNGV.

The chain combines TRBV2 with TRBJ2-7; 9 bases line up with TRBD1. Germline V gives CDR1 SNHLY, CDR2 FYNNEI. The CDR3 totals 13 residues. J lost 2 bases, V lost 6 bases, and 2 bases had no gene match. The CDR3 here is CASRGDRAYEQYF. The CDR3, as DNA: TGTGCCAGCAGGGGGGACAGGGCCTACGAGCAGTACTTC.

This clone has just one count. This sequence joins TRBV25-1 and TRBJ1-1; D unclear. Trimming took off 5 bases at V and 10 bases at J, with 14 bases between the two ends. Germline V lookup: CDR1 MGHDK, CDR2 SYGVNS. There are 12 residues in the CDR3. CDR3 nucleotides: TGTGCCAGCAGTCCACTTGCCGGTGTAGCTTTCTTT. This translates into CASSPLAGVAFF. Full variable domain (remainder filled in from reference TRBV25-1 and TRBJ1-1): EADIYQTPRYLVIGTGKKITLECSQTMGHDKMYWYQQDPGMELHLIHYSYGVNSTEKGDLSSESTVSRIRTEHFPLTLESARPSHTSQYLCASSPLAGVAFFGQGTRLTVV.

The chain couples TRBV29-1 to TRBJ2-7; D not resolved. This CDR3 has 11 residues. Germline-derived CDR1 and CDR2 are SQVTM and ANQGSEA. Trimming removed 2 bases at V and 3 bases at J, with 5 bases between. Written as DNA, the CDR3 is TGCAGCGTTGAACTAGACTACGAGCAGTACTTC. Translated, it gives CSVELDYEQYF.

This clone was detected only once. The chain uses TRBV5-5 and TRBJ1-5; TRBD1 might be the D (6 bases). Between the trimmed V and J ends, which lost 5 bases and 3 bases, there was a span of 15 bases. The CDR3 runs to 15 residues. Per the germline V gene, CDR1 is SGHKS and CDR2 is YYEKEE (reference sequence). The CDR3 coding sequence is TGTGCCAGCAGTCGAGGGGGTGTGGACAATCAGCCCCAGCATTTT. It encodes CASSRGGVDNQPQHF. The full variable domain, with the rest looked up from reference TRBV5-5 and TRBJ1-5, is DAGVTQSPTHLIKTRGQQVTLRCSPISGHKSVSWYQQVLGQGPQFIFQYYEKEERGRGNFPDRFSARQFPNYSSELNVNALLLGDSALYLCASSRGGVDNQPQHFGDGTRLSIL.

In its sample, this clone was seen once. V and J are TRBV7-2 and TRBJ2-7; 7 bases agree with TRBD2. The CDR3 extends over 13 amino acids. CDR1 and CDR2 (germline): SGHTA, FQGNSA. V dropped 2 bases and J dropped 7; count of bases not matched to a gene: 5. This CDR3 is CASSLSLGGEQYF. The CDR3 DNA sequence: TGTGCCAGCAGCTTATCACTGGGGGGGGAGCAGTACTTC.

CDR3 region: CASSADRGGNTEAFF. CDR3 nucleotide sequence: TGTGCCAGCAGCGCCGACAGGGGGGGGAACACTGAAGCTTTCTTT. The V call is TRBV7-6, the J call TRBJ1-1; 9 bases map to TRBD1. The CDR3 length is 15 residues. With V trimmed by 5 bases and J by 1 base, 5 bases remained unmatched. Germline assignment: CDR1 SGHVS and CDR2 FNYEAQ.